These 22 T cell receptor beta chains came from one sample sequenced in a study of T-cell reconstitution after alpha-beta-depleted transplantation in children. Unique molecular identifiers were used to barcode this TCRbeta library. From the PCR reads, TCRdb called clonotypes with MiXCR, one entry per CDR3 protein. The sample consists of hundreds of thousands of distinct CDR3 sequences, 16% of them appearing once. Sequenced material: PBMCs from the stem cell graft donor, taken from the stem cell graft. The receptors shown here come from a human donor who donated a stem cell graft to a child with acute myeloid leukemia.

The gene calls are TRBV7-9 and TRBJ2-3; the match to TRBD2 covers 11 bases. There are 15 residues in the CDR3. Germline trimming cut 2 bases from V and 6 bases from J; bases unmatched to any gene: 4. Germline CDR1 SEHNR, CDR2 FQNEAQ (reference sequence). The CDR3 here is CASSLMGLAEDTQYF. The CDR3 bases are TGTGCCAGCAGCTTAATGGGACTAGCGGAGGATACGCAGTATTTT. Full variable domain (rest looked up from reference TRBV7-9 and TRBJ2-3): DTGVSQNPRHKITKRGQNVTFRCDPISEHNRLYWYRQTLGQGPEFLTYFQNEAQLEKSRLLSDRFSAERPKGSFSTLEIQRTEQGDSAMYLCASSLMGLAEDTQYFGPGTRLTVL.

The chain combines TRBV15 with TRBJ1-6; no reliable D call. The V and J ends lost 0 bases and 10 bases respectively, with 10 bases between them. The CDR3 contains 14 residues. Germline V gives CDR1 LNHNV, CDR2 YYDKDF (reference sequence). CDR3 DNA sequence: TGTGCCACCAGCAGAGACCCAAATGGATCACCCCTCCACTTT. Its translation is CATSRDPNGSPLHF.

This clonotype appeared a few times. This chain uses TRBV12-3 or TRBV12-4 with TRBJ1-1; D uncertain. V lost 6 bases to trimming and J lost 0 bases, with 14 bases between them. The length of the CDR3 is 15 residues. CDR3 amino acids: CASSRLTVLNTEAFF. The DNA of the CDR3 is TGTGCCAGCAGCCGACTGACGGTCCTGAACACTGAAGCTTTCTTT.

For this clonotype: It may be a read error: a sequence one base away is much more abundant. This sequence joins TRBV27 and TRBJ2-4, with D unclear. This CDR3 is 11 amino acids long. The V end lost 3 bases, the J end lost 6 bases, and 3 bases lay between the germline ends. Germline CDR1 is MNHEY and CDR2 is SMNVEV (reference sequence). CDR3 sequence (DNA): TGTGCCAGCAGTTTCGGAAACATTCAGTACTTC. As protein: CASSFGNIQYF.

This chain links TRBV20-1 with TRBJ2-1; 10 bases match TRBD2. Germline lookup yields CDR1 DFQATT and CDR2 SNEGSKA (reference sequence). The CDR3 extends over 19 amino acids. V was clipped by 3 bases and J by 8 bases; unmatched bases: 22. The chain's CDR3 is CSASALAGDVEEMLHEQFF. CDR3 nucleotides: TGCAGTGCTAGTGCGCTAGCGGGGGACGTCGAAGAAATGTTACATGAGCAGTTCTTC.

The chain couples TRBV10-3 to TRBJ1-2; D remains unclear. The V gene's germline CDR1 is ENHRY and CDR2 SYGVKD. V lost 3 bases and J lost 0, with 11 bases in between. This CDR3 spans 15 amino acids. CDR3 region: CAISDPLGPNYGYTF. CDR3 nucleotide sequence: TGTGCCATCAGTGATCCGCTCGGGCCTAACTATGGCTACACCTTC.

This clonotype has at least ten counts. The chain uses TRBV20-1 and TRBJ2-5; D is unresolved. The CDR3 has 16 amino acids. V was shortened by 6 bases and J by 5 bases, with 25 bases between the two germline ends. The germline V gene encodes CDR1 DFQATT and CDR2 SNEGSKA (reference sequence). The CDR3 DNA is TGCAGTGCCCCCCAATGGGCTACAAGGAATGTGGAGACCCAGTACTTC. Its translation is CSAPQWATRNVETQYF.

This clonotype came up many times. Written as DNA, the CDR3 is TGTGCCAGCAGTCAGGGACAGGTGGACGGCTACACCTTC. Translation gives CASSQGQVDGYTF. This chain joins TRBV12-3 or TRBV12-4 and TRBJ1-2; TRBD1 matches 8 bases. Trimming cost V 5 bases and J 8 bases; bases outside gene matches: 7. The length of the CDR3 is 13 residues.

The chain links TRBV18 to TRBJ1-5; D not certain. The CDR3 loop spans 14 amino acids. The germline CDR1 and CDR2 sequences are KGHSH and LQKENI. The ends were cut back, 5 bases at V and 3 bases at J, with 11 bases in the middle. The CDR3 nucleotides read TGTGCCAGCTCATCTGGGAACCTCAATCAGCCCCAGCATTTT. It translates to CASSSGNLNQPQHF.

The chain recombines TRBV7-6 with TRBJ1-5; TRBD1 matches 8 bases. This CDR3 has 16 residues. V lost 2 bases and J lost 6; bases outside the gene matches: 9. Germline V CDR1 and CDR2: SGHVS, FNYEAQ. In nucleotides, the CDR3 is TGTGCCAGCAGCTTACTCTCTGGACAGGGTTCTCAGCCCCAGCATTTT. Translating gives CASSLLSGQGSQPQHF.

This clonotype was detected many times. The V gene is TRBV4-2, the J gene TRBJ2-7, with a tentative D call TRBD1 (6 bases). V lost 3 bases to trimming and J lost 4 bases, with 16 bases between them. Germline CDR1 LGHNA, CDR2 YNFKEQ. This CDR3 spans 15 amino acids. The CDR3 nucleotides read TGTGCCAGCAGCCAGGACGCTCAAGGGGGTTACGAGCAGTACGTC. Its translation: CASSQDAQGGYEQYV.

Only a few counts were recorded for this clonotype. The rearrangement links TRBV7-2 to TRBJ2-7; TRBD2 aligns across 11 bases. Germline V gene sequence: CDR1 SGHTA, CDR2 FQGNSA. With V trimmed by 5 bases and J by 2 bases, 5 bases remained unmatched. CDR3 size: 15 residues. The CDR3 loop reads CASSPGLAETYEQYF. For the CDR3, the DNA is TGTGCCAGCAGCCCGGGACTAGCGGAAACCTACGAGCAGTACTTC. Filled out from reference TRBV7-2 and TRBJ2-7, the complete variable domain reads GAGVSQSPSNKVTEKGKDVELRCDPISGHTALYWYRQSLGQGLEFLIYFQGNSAPDKSGLPSDRFSAERTGGSVSTLTIQRTQQEDSAVYLCASSPGLAETYEQYFGPGTRLTVT.

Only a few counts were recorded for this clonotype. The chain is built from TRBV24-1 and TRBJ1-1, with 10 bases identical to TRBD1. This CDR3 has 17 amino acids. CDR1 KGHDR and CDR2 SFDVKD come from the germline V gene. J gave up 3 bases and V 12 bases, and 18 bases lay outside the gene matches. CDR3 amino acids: CASFRDRGGKEDTEAFF. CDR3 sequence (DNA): TGTGCCTCCTTCCGGGACAGGGGTGGCAAGGAGGACACTGAAGCTTTCTTT.

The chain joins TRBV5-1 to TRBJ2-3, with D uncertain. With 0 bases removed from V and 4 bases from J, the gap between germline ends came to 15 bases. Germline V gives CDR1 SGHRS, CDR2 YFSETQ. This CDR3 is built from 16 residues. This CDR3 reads CASSLAPGLAADTQYF. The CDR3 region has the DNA TGCGCCAGCAGCTTGGCCCCGGGTCTGGCCGCAGATACGCAGTATTTT.

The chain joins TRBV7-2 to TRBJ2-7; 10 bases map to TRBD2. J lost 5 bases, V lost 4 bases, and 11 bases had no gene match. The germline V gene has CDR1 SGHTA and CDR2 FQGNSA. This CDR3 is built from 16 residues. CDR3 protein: CASSSRSGGAGNEQYF. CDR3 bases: TGTGCCAGCAGCTCCAGGAGCGGGGGGGCCGGTAACGAGCAGTACTTC.

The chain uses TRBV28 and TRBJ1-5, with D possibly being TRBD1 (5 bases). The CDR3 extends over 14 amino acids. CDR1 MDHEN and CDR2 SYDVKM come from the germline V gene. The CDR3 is CAARGAAENQPQHF. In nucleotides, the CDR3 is TGTGCGGCTCGAGGGGCGGCGGAGAATCAGCCCCAGCATTTT.

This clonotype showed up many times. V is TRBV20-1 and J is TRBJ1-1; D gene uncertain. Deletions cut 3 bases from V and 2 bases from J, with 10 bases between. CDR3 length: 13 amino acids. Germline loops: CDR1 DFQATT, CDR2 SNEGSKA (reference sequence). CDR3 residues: CSASAHRNTEAFF. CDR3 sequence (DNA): TGCAGTGCTAGCGCCCATCGAAACACTGAAGCTTTCTTT.

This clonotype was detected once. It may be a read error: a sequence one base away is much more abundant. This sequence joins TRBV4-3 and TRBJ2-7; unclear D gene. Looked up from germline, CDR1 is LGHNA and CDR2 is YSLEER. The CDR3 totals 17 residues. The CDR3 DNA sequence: TGCGCCAGCAGCCAAACGCTAACAGATTTCAGAACCTACGAGCGGTACTTC. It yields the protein CASSQTLTDFRTYERYF.

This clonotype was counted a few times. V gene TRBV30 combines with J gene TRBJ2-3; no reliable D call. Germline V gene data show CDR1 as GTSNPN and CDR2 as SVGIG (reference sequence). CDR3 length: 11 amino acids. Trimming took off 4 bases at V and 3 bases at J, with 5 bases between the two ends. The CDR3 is CAWKSTDTQYF. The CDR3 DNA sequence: TGTGCCTGGAAGTCGACAGATACGCAGTATTTT.

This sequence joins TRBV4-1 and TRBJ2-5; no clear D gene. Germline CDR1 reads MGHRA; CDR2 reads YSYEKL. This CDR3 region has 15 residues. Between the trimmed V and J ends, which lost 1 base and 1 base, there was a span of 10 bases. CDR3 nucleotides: TGCGCCAGCAGCCAAGTGGCCAGCAGCCAAGAGACCCAGTACTTC. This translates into CASSQVASSQETQYF.

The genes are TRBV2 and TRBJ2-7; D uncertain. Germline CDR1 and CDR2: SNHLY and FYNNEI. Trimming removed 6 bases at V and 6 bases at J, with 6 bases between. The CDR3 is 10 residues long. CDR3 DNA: TGTGCCAGCAGGAAACGCGAGCAGTACGTC. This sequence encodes CASRKREQYV.

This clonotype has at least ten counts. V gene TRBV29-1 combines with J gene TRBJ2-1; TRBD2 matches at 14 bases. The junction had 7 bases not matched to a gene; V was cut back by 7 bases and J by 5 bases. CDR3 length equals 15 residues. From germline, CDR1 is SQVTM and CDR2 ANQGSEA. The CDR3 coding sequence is TGCAGCGCGAAAAGACTAGCGGGGGGGCACAATGAGCAGTTCTTC. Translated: CSAKRLAGGHNEQFF.